This passage covers 29 T cell receptor beta chains from one sample sequenced in a study of identifying expanded T cells in peripheral blood (dated by TCRdb to between 2018 and 2020). Library preparation used the immunoSEQ multiplex PCR assay. The immuneACCESS repertoire file appears here via TCRdb, limited to in-frame rearrangements. These files lack a portion of the clones; in checked studies, under half of the deficit traces to unresolved V genes, and the cause of the others is not known. The sample table lists approximately 94,000 clones, over 70% of them with a count of one. The ten largest make up 5% to 6.5% of the sample. Sequencing was done on a sample of blood. The receptors shown here come from a person aged 18 to 70 in good health.

The chain is built from TRBV10-3 and TRBJ2-2; no reliable D call. V was shortened by 7 bases and J by 0 bases, with 6 bases between the two germline ends. Per the germline V gene, CDR1 is ENHRY and CDR2 is SYGVKD. The CDR3 consists of 13 residues. This CDR3 reads CAITTTNTGELFF. DNA for the CDR3: TGTGCCATCACGACCACGAACACCGGGGAGCTGTTTTTT.

The gene calls are TRBV15 and TRBJ2-7, with D possibly being TRBD2 (5 bases). Trimming pared 0 bases from V and 8 bases from J, leaving 14 bases between. Per germline, CDR1 LNHNV and CDR2 YYDKDF (reference sequence). This CDR3 has 14 residues. The CDR3 here is CATSRDQTGEKQYF. CDR3 DNA sequence: TGTGCCACCAGCAGAGACCAAACCGGGGAAAAGCAGTACTTC.

V and J are TRBV5-6 and TRBJ1-2, with D possibly TRBD1 on 6 matching bases. The CDR3 runs 15 residues. The V end lost 3 bases, the J end lost 3 bases, and 15 bases lay between the germline ends. CDR1 and CDR2 from the germline V gene are SGHDT and YYEEEE. The CDR3 sequence: CASSWGGGVDYGYTF. As DNA, the CDR3 is TGTGCCAGCAGCTGGGGGGGCGGGGTGGACTATGGCTACACCTTC.

The gene calls are TRBV10-3 and TRBJ1-1; D is unresolved. This CDR3 is built from 12 residues. The germline gives CDR1 ENHRY, CDR2 SYGVKD. V was trimmed by 4 bases and J by 0 bases, leaving 3 bases between them. The CDR3: CAISGVNTEAFF. The DNA of the CDR3 is TGTGCCATCAGTGGGGTGAACACTGAAGCTTTCTTT.

The CDR3: CASSLSPWGLNPTDTQYF. DNA for the CDR3: TGTGCCAGCAGCTTATCCCCATGGGGGCTCAACCCCACAGATACGCAGTATTTT. The gene calls are TRBV5-6 and TRBJ2-3; possibly TRBD1 for D (6 bases). Germline values: CDR1 SGHDT, CDR2 YYEEEE. The CDR3 is made up of 18 amino acids. Deletions cut 2 bases from V and 2 bases from J, with 21 bases between.

V usage is TRBV10-3 and J usage is TRBJ2-3; TRBD2 agrees at 12 bases. CDR1 ENHRY and CDR2 SYGVKD come from the germline V gene. The CDR3 spans 15 residues. Losses at the gene ends were 3 bases for V and 8 bases for J; bases not matched to a gene: 6. CDR3 bases: TGTGCCATCAGTGAAGCTATACTAGCGGGGGGTACGCAGTATTTT. Amino acids: CAISEAILAGGTQYF.

The chain has TRBV7-8 and TRBJ2-7, with D perhaps TRBD2 (6 bases). Germline loops: CDR1 SGHVS, CDR2 FQNEAQ. Between the trimmed V and J ends, which lost 5 bases and 3 bases, there was a span of 11 bases. This CDR3 contains 13 residues. This CDR3 reads CASSQTSIYEQYF. The CDR3 DNA sequence: TGTGCCAGCAGCCAGACTAGTATCTACGAGCAGTACTTC.

This chain uses TRBV4-1 with TRBJ2-3, with TRBD2 matching over 10 bases. V lost 0 bases to trimming and J lost 4 bases; unmatched junction nucleotides: 10. Germline CDR1 reads MGHRA; CDR2 reads YSYEKL. This CDR3 comprises 18 residues. CDR3 nucleotide sequence: TGCGCCAGCAGCCAAGATAGCGGGGGGAGGGGGTCGTCAGATACGCAGTATTTT. Amino acids: CASSQDSGGRGSSDTQYF.

This chain joins TRBV6-1 and TRBJ1-5; D gene ambiguous. The CDR3 length is 13 residues. Trimming pared 0 bases from V and 5 bases from J, leaving 5 bases between. In germline, CDR1 is MNHNS, CDR2 SASEGT. For the CDR3, the DNA is TGTGCCAGCAGTGAAGCGCTTTATCAGCCCCAGCATTTT. Its protein is CASSEALYQPQHF.

This rearrangement joins TRBV7-9 to TRBJ2-1; no firm D call. Trimming took off 0 bases at V and 12 bases at J, with 6 bases between the two ends. The CDR3 totals 11 residues. Germline V gene data show CDR1 as SEHNR and CDR2 as FQNEAQ (reference sequence). The DNA of the CDR3 is TGTGCCAGCAGCTTAGCTTGGAGGCAGTTCTTC. It is translated as CASSLAWRQFF.

This clone has just a few counts. The rearrangement joins TRBV7-2 to TRBJ1-2; a possible D gene is TRBD1 (6 bases). V gave up 4 bases and J gave up 5 bases, with 8 bases separating them. CDR1 is SGHTA, CDR2 FQGNSA, per germline. CDR3 length: 12 amino acids. CDR3 coding DNA: TGTGCCAGCAGCTCACAGGGATATGGCTACACCTTC. This gives the protein CASSSQGYGYTF.

The chain carries TRBV30 and TRBJ1-1, with D unclear. Trimming removed 2 bases from V and 5 bases from J, with 15 bases in between. CDR3 length equals 14 residues. Germline V gene lookup returns CDR1 GTSNPN and CDR2 SVGIG (reference sequence). The CDR3 loop reads CAWSLSSGRTEAFF. CDR3 DNA sequence: TGTGCCTGGAGTCTCTCATCGGGGAGGACTGAAGCTTTCTTT. The full variable domain, completed using reference TRBV30 and TRBJ1-1, is SQTIHQWPATLVQPVGSPLSLECTVEGTSNPNLYWYRQAAGRGLQLLFYSVGIGQISSEVPQNLSASRPQDRQFILSSKKLLLSDSGFYLCAWSLSSGRTEAFFGQGTRLTVV.

This chain links TRBV7-9 with TRBJ1-1, with a weak D call TRBD1 (6 bases). The germline V and J ends were trimmed by 5 bases and 7 bases, with 11 bases remaining between them. CDR1 is SEHNR, CDR2 FQNEAQ, per germline (reference sequence). The CDR3 loop spans 12 amino acids. Here the CDR3 reads CASSPDRNEAFF. In DNA form, the CDR3 reads TGTGCCAGCAGCCCAGACAGGAATGAAGCTTTCTTT.

The rearrangement uses TRBV6-5 and TRBJ1-1; D is possibly TRBD1 (5 bases). The CDR3 sequence is 13 residues long. V lost 2 bases to trimming and J lost 3 bases, with 7 bases between them. Germline V CDR1 and CDR2: MNHEY, SVGAGI. In DNA, the CDR3 is TGTGCCAGCAGTTACGTCAGGGACACTGAAGCTTTCTTT. Amino acid sequence: CASSYVRDTEAFF.

In its sample, this clone was seen once. V gene TRBV5-1 combines with J gene TRBJ2-7, with TRBD1 matching 9 bases. The CDR3 has 16 residues. The germline CDR1 and CDR2 sequences are SGHRS and YFSETQ. After removal of 0 bases from V and 4 bases from J, the junction contained 8 bases not matched to a gene. The CDR3 reads CASSLAAGTGRYEQYF. Written as DNA, the CDR3 is TGCGCCAGCAGCTTGGCCGCCGGGACAGGGCGGTACGAGCAGTACTTC.

CDR3 DNA sequence: TGTGCCAGCAGTCCCCTTACAGAGGGTGAAAAACTGTTTTTT. Amino acid sequence: CASSPLTEGEKLFF. V gene TRBV27 combines with J gene TRBJ1-4; D gene uncertain. Trimming removed 5 bases from V and 7 bases from J, with 14 bases in between. CDR1 and CDR2 from the germline V gene are MNHEY and SMNVEV (reference sequence). The CDR3 covers 14 residues.

V and J are TRBV9 and TRBJ2-5, with 8 bases identical to TRBD1. The germline V gene has CDR1 SGDLS and CDR2 YYNGEE. This CDR3 has 15 residues. The V gene end was trimmed by 2 bases and the J gene end by 1 base; junction bases not matched to a gene: 4. The DNA for the CDR3 is TGTGCCAGCAGCGTCGGACAGGGAGCCCAAGAGACCCAGTACTTC. Protein sequence: CASSVGQGAQETQYF.

V usage is TRBV7-4 and J usage is TRBJ2-7; D ambiguous. The germline V gene encodes CDR1 SGHVT and CDR2 SQSDAQ. The CDR3 sequence is 14 residues long. Trimming left V 1 base short and J 5 bases short, with 12 bases between. The CDR3 spells CASSLGALVDEQYF. Here the CDR3 DNA reads TGTGCCAGCAGCTTAGGGGCCCTAGTAGACGAGCAGTACTTC.

The chain joins TRBV19 to TRBJ1-1; the D is unclear. The V gene lost 6 bases and the J gene lost 3 bases, with 11 bases spanning the gap. The germline V gene encodes CDR1 LNHDA and CDR2 SQIVND (reference sequence). The CDR3 spans 13 residues. CDR3 sequence reads: CASSLGWDTEAFF. The CDR3 DNA reads TGTGCCAGTAGCCTAGGCTGGGACACTGAAGCTTTCTTT.

This clone was detected once. The rearrangement joins TRBV7-3 to TRBJ1-6, with D perhaps matching TRBD1 (6 bases). Germline V CDR1 and CDR2: SGHTA, FQGTGA. This CDR3 is 17 amino acids long. Trimming removed 2 bases from V and 5 bases from J, with 16 bases in between. CDR3 residues: CASSLGVGGGNNSPLHF. CDR3 bases: TGTGCCAGCAGCTTAGGCGTAGGGGGAGGCAATAATTCACCCCTCCACTTT.

The rearrangement links TRBV28 to TRBJ1-4; D may be TRBD1 (5 bases). Germline V lookup: CDR1 MDHEN, CDR2 SYDVKM. Trimming stripped 7 bases from V and 1 base from J, with 16 bases between. CDR3 length: 16 amino acids. CDR3 nucleotide sequence: TGTGCCAGCACCCCGTTGGGGGGGAGAACTAATGAAAAACTGTTTTTT. It codes for CASTPLGGRTNEKLFF.

The sample holds a few counts of this clone. This rearrangement joins TRBV6-5 to TRBJ1-6; 8 nucleotides line up with TRBD1. This CDR3 has 13 residues. Per the germline V gene, CDR1 is MNHEY and CDR2 is SVGAGI. V dropped 8 bases and J dropped 8; count of bases not matched to a gene: 5. The CDR3 protein is CASRTGPYSPLHF. In DNA, the CDR3 is TGTGCCAGCCGGACAGGGCCGTATTCACCCCTCCACTTT.

The rearrangement links TRBV25-1 to TRBJ1-1; 11 nucleotides agree with TRBD1. After removal of 1 base from V and 3 bases from J, the junction contained 4 bases not matched to a gene. CDR1 is MGHDK, CDR2 SYGVNS, per germline. CDR3 length equals 16 residues. The CDR3 region has the DNA TGTGCCAGCAGTGAATTGGGGGACAGGGGGGACACTGAAGCTTTCTTT. Protein: CASSELGDRGDTEAFF.

J is TRBJ1-1 and V is TRBV2; D possibly corresponds to TRBD1 (5 bases). CDR1 is SNHLY and CDR2 is FYNNEI in the germline V gene. The V gene lost 4 bases and the J gene lost 1 base, with 16 bases spanning the gap. The CDR3 runs 16 residues. The CDR3 nucleotides are TGTGCCAGCAGTGGCCTCGGGGGGATAGAGAACACTGAAGCTTTCTTT. As protein: CASSGLGGIENTEAFF.

This rearrangement joins TRBV4-1 to TRBJ1-5; 7 bases are a match to TRBD1. V lost 4 bases to trimming and J lost 0 bases; unmatched junction nucleotides: 6. Germline CDR1 is MGHRA and CDR2 is YSYEKL. There are 16 residues in the CDR3. CDR3 sequence reads: CASSRDSSYSNQPQHF. The CDR3, as DNA: TGCGCCAGCAGCCGGGACAGCAGCTATAGCAATCAGCCCCAGCATTTT.

The CDR3 protein is CASSIQEGSTEAFF. CDR3 bases: TGTGCCAGTAGTATTCAGGAGGGGAGCACTGAAGCTTTCTTT. The rearrangement links TRBV19 to TRBJ1-1; the D gene is possibly TRBD1 (5 bases). The length of the CDR3 is 14 residues. V lost 3 bases, J lost 4 bases, and 12 bases lay in between. Germline lookup yields CDR1 LNHDA and CDR2 SQIVND (reference sequence).

The V call is TRBV7-9, the J call TRBJ1-2; D may be TRBD1 (6 bases). V lost 5 bases and J lost 4, with 20 bases in between. The CDR3 consists of 16 residues. CDR1 is SEHNR, CDR2 FQNEAQ, per germline (reference sequence). CDR3 in DNA: TGTGCCAGCAGCCGAGGAACGGGACAAGAGACCTATGGCTACACCTTC. It yields the protein CASSRGTGQETYGYTF. Full variable domain (outside the CDR3, taken from reference TRBV7-9 and TRBJ1-2): DTGVSQNPRHKITKRGQNVTFRCDPISEHNRLYWYRQTLGQGPEFLTYFQNEAQLEKSRLLSDRFSAERPKGSFSTLEIQRTEQGDSAMYLCASSRGTGQETYGYTFGSGTRLTVV.

V usage is TRBV18 and J usage is TRBJ1-2; TRBD1 might be the D (6 bases). This CDR3 comprises 17 residues. Germline V lookup: CDR1 KGHSH, CDR2 LQKENI. V was cut by 3 bases and J by 5 bases, with 22 bases left in between. CDR3: CASSPPLAGVSNYGYTF. CDR3 nucleotide sequence: TGTGCCAGCTCACCCCCATTGGCAGGGGTGTCGAATTATGGCTACACCTTC.

The chain uses TRBV19 and TRBJ1-6; the D is unclear. This CDR3 spans 13 amino acids. Germline V lookup: CDR1 LNHDA, CDR2 SQIVND (reference sequence). V gave up 3 bases and J gave up 5 bases, with 5 bases separating them. CDR3 residues: CASSIVNNSPLHF. CDR3 in DNA: TGTGCCAGTAGTATCGTCAATAATTCACCCCTCCACTTT.